These 12 T cell receptor beta chains came from one sample sequenced in a study of blood T cell repertoires in COVID-19. Method: immunoSEQ multiplex PCR; TCRdb's copy keeps in-frame clones and lacks some. The sample records 650,000 to 800,000 clones, around 89% being singletons. Sequencing was carried out using peripheral blood. These receptors all stem from a woman aged 18-29 years with acute or convalescent COVID-19.

The chain has TRBV6-6 and TRBJ2-3, with D possibly being TRBD2 (5 bases). Trimming removed 10 bases from V and 1 base from J, with 12 bases in between. Germline V CDR1 and CDR2: MNHNY, SVGAGI (reference sequence). The CDR3 contains 13 residues. In DNA, the CDR3 is TGTGCCACGGGGATACTAGGCACAGATACGCAGTATTTT. It specifies CATGILGTDTQYF.

This chain links TRBV5-8 with TRBJ1-2, with a tentative D call TRBD1 (6 bases). Trimming took 4 bases from V and 7 from J, leaving 11 bases between them. The CDR3 length is 12 residues. Germline CDR1 SGHTS, CDR2 YDEGEE. CDR3 loop: CASSVGALGYTF. The CDR3 DNA reads as TGTGCCAGCAGCGTGGGGGCGCTTGGCTACACCTTC.

The V gene is TRBV6-2 or TRBV6-3, the J gene TRBJ1-2; D uncertain. This CDR3 has 15 amino acids. Per the germline V gene, CDR1 is MNHEY and CDR2 is SVGEGT. V lost 2 bases and J lost 4, with 14 bases in between. As DNA, the CDR3 is TGTGCCAGCAGTTACAATCGAAGGGAGACCTATGGCTACACCTTC. As protein: CASSYNRRETYGYTF.

V is TRBV5-6 and J is TRBJ1-2, with unresolved D. With 3 bases removed from V and 8 bases from J, the gap between germline ends came to 14 bases. Germline CDR1 is SGHDT and CDR2 is YYEEEE. This CDR3 comprises 13 residues. The CDR3 bases are TGTGCCAGCAGCTCCTTAGACTTCGGAGGCTACACCTTC. Its translation: CASSSLDFGGYTF. Looking up the rest from reference TRBV5-6 and TRBJ1-2 gives the full variable domain: DAGVTQSPTHLIKTRGQQVTLRCSPKSGHDTVSWYQQALGQGPQFIFQYYEEEERQRGNFPDRFSGHQFPNYSSELNVNALLLGDSALYLCASSSLDFGGYTFGSGTRLTVV.

This sequence joins TRBV27 and TRBJ2-7; TRBD1 matches 8 bases. With 3 bases clipped from V and 3 bases from J, the junction kept 7 bases outside the gene matches. Germline CDR1 and CDR2: MNHEY and SMNVEV (reference sequence). The CDR3 loop spans 15 amino acids. The CDR3 is CASSFPDRAHYEQYF. The CDR3 DNA reads as TGTGCCAGCAGTTTCCCGGACAGGGCCCACTACGAGCAGTACTTC.

This chain links TRBV4-2 with TRBJ1-2; D unresolved. The CDR3 runs to 14 residues. Germline V CDR1 and CDR2: LGHNA, YNFKEQ. The V gene lost 1 base and the J gene lost 5 bases, with 11 bases spanning the gap. CDR3: CASSQGHREYGYTF. Written as DNA, the CDR3 is TGTGCCAGCAGCCAAGGACACAGAGAGTATGGCTACACCTTC.

The V and J genes are TRBV9 and TRBJ2-3; maybe TRBD2 (6 bases). Looked up from germline, CDR1 is SGDLS and CDR2 is YYNGEE. Trimming took off 0 bases at V and 0 bases at J, with 11 bases between the two ends. The CDR3 loop spans 16 amino acids. DNA of the CDR3: TGTGCCAGCAGCGTAGGGGGCGGGACTAGCACAGATACGCAGTATTTT. Protein product: CASSVGGGTSTDTQYF.

J is TRBJ1-2 and V is TRBV7-9, with D tentatively TRBD1 (5 bases). The V end lost 5 bases, the J end lost 6 bases, and 16 bases lay between the germline ends. The CDR3 extends over 14 amino acids. Germline V CDR1 and CDR2: SEHNR, FQNEAQ (reference sequence). Here the CDR3 reads CASSPGTALDGYTF. CDR3 nucleotides: TGTGCCAGCAGCCCCGGGACTGCTCTTGATGGCTACACCTTC.

The rearrangement joins TRBV10-3 to TRBJ1-1, with 8 bases lining up with TRBD1. Germline values: CDR1 ENHRY, CDR2 SYGVKD. The CDR3 extends over 13 amino acids. V gave up 6 bases and J gave up 7 bases; unmatched junction bases: 7. CDR3 sequence reads: CAIRQGDYGEAFF. Here the CDR3 DNA reads TGTGCCATCAGACAGGGGGATTATGGTGAAGCTTTCTTT.

V gene TRBV4-3 combines with J gene TRBJ1-1; D is perhaps TRBD1 (5 bases). V lost 2 bases and J lost 4, with 14 bases in between. Germline V gives CDR1 LGHNA, CDR2 YSLEER. The CDR3 contains 15 residues. CDR3 amino acids: CASSQNPGEFTEAFF. The CDR3, as DNA: TGCGCCAGCAGCCAAAATCCGGGGGAGTTCACTGAAGCTTTCTTT.

The chain uses TRBV13 and TRBJ2-7; TRBD1 matches 9 bases. Germline CDR1 reads PRHDT; CDR2 reads FYEKMQ (reference sequence). CDR3 size: 15 residues. Germline trimming cut 5 bases from V and 1 base from J; bases unmatched to any gene: 6. The CDR3 DNA is TGTGCCAGCAGCCCCTCGGACAGGGGTTCCTACGAGCAGTACTTC. It translates to CASSPSDRGSYEQYF.

The rearrangement uses TRBV14 and TRBJ2-1; 8 bases line up with TRBD2. Germline V gene data show CDR1 as SGHDN and CDR2 as FVKESK. The CDR3 sequence is 15 residues long. The V and J ends lost 0 bases and 3 bases, in that order; junction bases with no gene match: 1. The CDR3 DNA reads as TGTGCCAGCAGCCAAGAACTAGCGGACTACAATGAGCAGTTCTTC. Its translation is CASSQELADYNEQFF.